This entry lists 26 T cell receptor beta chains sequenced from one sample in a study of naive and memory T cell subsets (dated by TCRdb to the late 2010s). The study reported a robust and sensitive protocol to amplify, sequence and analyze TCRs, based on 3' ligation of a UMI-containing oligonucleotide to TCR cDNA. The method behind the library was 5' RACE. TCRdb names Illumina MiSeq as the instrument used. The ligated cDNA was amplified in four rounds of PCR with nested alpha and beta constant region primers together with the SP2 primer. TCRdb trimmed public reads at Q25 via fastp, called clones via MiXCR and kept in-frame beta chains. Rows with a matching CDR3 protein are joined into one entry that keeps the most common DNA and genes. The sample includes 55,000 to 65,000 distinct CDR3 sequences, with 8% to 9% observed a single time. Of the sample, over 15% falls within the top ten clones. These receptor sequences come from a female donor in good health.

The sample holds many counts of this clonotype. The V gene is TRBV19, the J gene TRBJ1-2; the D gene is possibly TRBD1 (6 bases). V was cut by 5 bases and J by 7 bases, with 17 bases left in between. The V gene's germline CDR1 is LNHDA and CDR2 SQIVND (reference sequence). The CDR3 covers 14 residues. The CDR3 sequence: CASSLIRGQLGYTF. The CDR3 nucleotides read TGTGCCAGTAGTTTAATTAGAGGACAGCTTGGCTACACCTTC. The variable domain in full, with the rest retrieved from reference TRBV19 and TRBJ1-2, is DGGITQSPKYLFRKEGQNVTLSCEQNLNHDAMYWYRQDPGQGLRLIYYSQIVNDFQKGDIAEGYSVSREKKESFPLTVTSAQKNPTAFYLCASSLIRGQLGYTFGSGTRLTVV.

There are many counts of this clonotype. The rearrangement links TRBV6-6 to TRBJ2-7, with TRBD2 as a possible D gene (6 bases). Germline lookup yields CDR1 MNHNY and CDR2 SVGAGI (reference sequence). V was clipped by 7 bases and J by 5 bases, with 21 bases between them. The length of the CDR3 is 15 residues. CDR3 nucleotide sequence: TGTGCCAGCACCGGTGATCTCAGGAGGGGCCACGAGCAGTACTTC. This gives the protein CASTGDLRRGHEQYF.

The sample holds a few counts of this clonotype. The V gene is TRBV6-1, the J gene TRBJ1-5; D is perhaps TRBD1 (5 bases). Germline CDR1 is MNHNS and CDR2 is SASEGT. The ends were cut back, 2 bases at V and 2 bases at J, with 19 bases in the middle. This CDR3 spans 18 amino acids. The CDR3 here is CASSENWFGGAGNQPQHF. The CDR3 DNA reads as TGTGCCAGCAGTGAAAATTGGTTCGGAGGGGCAGGCAATCAGCCCCAGCATTTT.

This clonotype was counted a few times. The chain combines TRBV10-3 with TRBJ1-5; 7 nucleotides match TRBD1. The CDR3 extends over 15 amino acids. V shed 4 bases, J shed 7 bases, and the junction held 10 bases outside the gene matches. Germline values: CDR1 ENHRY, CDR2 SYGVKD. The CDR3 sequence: CAISVGTGEWQPQHF. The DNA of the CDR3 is TGTGCCATCAGTGTCGGAACAGGGGAGTGGCAGCCCCAGCATTTT.

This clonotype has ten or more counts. CDR3 DNA: TGTGCCAGCAGTTACGCGACAGGGACTGAAGCTTTCTTT. It translates to CASSYATGTEAFF. The V gene is TRBV6-5, the J gene TRBJ1-1; 7 nucleotides agree with TRBD1. The germline V gene has CDR1 MNHEY and CDR2 SVGAGI. The V and J ends lost 2 bases and 5 bases, in that order; junction bases with no gene match: 2. The CDR3 runs to 13 residues.

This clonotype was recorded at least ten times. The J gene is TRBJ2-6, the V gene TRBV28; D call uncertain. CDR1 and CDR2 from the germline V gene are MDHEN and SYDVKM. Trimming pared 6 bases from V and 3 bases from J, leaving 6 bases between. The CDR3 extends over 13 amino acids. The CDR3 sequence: CASRVGGANVLTF. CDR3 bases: TGTGCCAGCAGAGTTGGTGGGGCCAACGTCCTGACTTTC.

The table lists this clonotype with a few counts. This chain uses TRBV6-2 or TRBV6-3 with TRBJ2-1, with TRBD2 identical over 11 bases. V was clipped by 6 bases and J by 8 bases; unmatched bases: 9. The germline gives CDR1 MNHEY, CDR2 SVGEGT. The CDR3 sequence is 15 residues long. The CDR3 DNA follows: TGTGCCAGCAGCGACTTACTAGCGGGGGTCTATGAGCAGTTCTTC. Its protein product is CASSDLLAGVYEQFF.

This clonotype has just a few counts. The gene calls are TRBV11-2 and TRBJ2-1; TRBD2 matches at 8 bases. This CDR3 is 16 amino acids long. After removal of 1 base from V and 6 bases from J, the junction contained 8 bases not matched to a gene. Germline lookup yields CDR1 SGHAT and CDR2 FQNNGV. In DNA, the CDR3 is TGTGCCAGCAGCTTAGTTGTCGGGGGGGCAATCAATGAGCAGTTCTTC. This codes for CASSLVVGGAINEQFF. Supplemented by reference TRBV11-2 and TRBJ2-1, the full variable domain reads EAGVAQSPRYKIIEKRQSVAFWCNPISGHATLYWYQQILGQGPKLLIQFQNNGVVDDSQLPKDRFSAERLKGVDSTLKIQPAKLEDSAVYLCASSLVVGGAINEQFFGPGTRLTVL.

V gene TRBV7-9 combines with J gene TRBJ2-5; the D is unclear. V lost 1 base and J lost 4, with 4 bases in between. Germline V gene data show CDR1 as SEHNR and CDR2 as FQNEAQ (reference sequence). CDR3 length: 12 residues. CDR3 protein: CASSLDRETQYF. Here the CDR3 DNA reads TGTGCCAGCAGCTTAGATCGAGAGACCCAGTACTTC.

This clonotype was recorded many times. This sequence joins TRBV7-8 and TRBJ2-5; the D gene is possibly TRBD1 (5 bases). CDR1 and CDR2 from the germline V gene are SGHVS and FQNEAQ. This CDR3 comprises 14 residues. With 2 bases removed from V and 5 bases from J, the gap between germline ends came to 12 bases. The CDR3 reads CASSLRSGMETQYF. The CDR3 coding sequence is TGTGCCAGCAGCTTAAGGTCAGGGATGGAGACCCAGTACTTC.

The CDR3: CASSIQATYEQYF. The CDR3 DNA follows: TGTGCCAGTAGTATTCAGGCGACCTACGAGCAGTACTTC. The chain has TRBV19 and TRBJ2-7; unclear D gene. The CDR3 loop spans 13 amino acids. V was clipped by 3 bases and J by 2 bases, with 8 bases between them. Germline V CDR1 and CDR2: LNHDA, SQIVND (reference sequence). Looking up the rest from reference TRBV19 and TRBJ2-7 gives the full variable domain: DGGITQSPKYLFRKEGQNVTLSCEQNLNHDAMYWYRQDPGQGLRLIYYSQIVNDFQKGDIAEGYSVSREKKESFPLTVTSAQKNPTAFYLCASSIQATYEQYFGPGTRLTVT.

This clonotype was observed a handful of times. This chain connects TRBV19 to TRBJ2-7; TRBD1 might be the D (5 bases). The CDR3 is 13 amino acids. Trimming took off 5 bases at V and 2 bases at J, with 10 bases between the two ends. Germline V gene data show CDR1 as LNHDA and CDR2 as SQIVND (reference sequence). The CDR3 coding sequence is TGTGCCAGTAGTCGACAGAGCACCTACGAGCAGTACTTC. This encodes CASSRQSTYEQYF.

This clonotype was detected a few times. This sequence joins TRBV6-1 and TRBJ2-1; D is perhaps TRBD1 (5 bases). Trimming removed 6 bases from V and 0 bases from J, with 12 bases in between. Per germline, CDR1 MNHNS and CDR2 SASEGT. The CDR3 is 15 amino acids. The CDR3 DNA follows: TGTGCCAGCAGACCTCGACAGTACTCCTACAATGAGCAGTTCTTC. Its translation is CASRPRQYSYNEQFF.

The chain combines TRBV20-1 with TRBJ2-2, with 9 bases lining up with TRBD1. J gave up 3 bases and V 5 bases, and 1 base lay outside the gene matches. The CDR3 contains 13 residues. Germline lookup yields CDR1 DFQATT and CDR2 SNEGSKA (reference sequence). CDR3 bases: TGCAGTGCTCGGGACAGGGACACCGGGGAGCTGTTTTTT. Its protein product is CSARDRDTGELFF.

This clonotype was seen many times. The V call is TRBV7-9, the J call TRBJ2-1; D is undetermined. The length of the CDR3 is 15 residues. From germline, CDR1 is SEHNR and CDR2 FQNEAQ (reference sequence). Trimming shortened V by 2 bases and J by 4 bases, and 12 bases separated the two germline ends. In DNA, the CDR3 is TGTGCCAGCAGCTTAACCAGCAGTGCTTACAATGAGCAGTTCTTC. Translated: CASSLTSSAYNEQFF.

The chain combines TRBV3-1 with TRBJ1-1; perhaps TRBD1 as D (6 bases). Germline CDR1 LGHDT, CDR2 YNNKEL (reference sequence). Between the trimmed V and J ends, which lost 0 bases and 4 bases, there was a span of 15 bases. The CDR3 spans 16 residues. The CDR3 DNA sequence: TGTGCCAGCAGCCAAGACGGGGGGGCCCAGGGCACTGAAGCTTTCTTT. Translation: CASSQDGGAQGTEAFF.

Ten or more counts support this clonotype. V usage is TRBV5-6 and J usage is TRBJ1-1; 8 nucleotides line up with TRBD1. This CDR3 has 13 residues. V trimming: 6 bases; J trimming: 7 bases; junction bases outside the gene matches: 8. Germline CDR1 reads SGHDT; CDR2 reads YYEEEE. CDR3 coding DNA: TGTGCCAGCACCGGACTTGGACAGGGTGAAGCTTTCTTT. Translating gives CASTGLGQGEAFF. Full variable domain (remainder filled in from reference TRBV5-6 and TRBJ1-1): DAGVTQSPTHLIKTRGQQVTLRCSPKSGHDTVSWYQQALGQGPQFIFQYYEEEERQRGNFPDRFSGHQFPNYSSELNVNALLLGDSALYLCASTGLGQGEAFFGQGTRLTVV.

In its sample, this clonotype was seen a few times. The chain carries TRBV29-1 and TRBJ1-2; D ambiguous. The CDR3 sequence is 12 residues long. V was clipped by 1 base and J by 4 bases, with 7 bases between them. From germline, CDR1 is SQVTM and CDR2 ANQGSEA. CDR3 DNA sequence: TGCAGCGTTGAAGCAGGAATCTATGGCTACACCTTC. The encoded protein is CSVEAGIYGYTF.

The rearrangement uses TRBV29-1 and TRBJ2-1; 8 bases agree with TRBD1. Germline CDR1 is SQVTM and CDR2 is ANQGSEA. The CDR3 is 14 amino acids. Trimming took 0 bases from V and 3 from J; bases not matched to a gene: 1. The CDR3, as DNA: TGCAGCGTTGAAGAGGGGACAGGCTACAATGAGCAGTTCTTC. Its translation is CSVEEGTGYNEQFF.

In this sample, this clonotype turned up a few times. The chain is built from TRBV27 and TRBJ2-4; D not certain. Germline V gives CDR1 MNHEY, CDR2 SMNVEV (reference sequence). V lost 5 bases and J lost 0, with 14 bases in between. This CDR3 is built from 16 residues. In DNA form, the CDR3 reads TGTGCCAGCAGTCCCGCCGGTTCGGGAGCCAAAAACATTCAGTACTTC. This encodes CASSPAGSGAKNIQYF.

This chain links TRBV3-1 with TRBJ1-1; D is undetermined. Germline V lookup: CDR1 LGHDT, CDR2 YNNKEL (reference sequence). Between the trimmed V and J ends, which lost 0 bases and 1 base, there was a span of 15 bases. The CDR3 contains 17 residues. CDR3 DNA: TGTGCCAGCAGCCAAGAAAGTTATGACCTGGCGAACACTGAAGCTTTCTTT. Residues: CASSQESYDLANTEAFF.

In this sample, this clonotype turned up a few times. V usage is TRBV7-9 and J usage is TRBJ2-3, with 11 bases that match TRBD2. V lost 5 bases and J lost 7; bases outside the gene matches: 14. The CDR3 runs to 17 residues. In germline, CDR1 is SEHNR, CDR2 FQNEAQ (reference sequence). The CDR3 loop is CASSGIATSGGQYTQYF. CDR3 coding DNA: TGTGCCAGCAGCGGAATCGCTACTAGCGGGGGACAATATACGCAGTATTTT.

CDR3 protein: CASSPGHGTDTQYF. The CDR3 bases are TGTGCCAGCAGCCCCGGACACGGCACAGATACGCAGTATTTT. The chain employs TRBV2 and TRBJ2-3; tentative D call: TRBD1 (5 bases). The CDR3 is 14 amino acids. Germline V gives CDR1 SNHLY, CDR2 FYNNEI. Deletions cut 6 bases from V and 1 base from J, with 11 bases between.

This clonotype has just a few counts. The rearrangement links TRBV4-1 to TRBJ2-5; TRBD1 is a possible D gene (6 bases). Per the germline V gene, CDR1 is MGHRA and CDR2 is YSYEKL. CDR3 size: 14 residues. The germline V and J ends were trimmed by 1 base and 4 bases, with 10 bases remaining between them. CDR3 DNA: TGCGCCAGCAGCCAAGGTCCAGGGGCAGAGACCCAGTACTTC. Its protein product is CASSQGPGAETQYF.

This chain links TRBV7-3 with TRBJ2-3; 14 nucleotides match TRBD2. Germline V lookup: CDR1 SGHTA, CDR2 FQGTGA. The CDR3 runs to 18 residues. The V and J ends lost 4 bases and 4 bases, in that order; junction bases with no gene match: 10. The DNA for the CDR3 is TGTGCCAGCAGCTCGACTAGCGGGGGGGCCGACTTAGCAGATACGCAGTATTTT. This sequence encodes CASSSTSGGADLADTQYF.

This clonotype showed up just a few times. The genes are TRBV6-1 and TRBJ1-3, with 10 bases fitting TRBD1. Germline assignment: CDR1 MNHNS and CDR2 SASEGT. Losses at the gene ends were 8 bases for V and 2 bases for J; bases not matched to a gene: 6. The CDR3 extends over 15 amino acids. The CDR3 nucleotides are TGTGCCAGCGTTCCCGGGACAGGGGCTGGAAACACCATATATTTT. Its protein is CASVPGTGAGNTIYF.